The clone carrying this T cell receptor beta chain appeared a few times. This entry is derived from a study of blood T cell repertoires in COVID-19. The wider study: Samples representing acute and convalescent COVID-19 were sourced from the United States, Italy and Spain. The cDNA or gDNA used as material had been derived from T cells, B-cell-depleted T cells, or PBMCs.

CDR1 SGHAT and CDR2 FQNNGV come from the germline V gene. The CDR3 spans 12 residues. The V and J ends lost 5 bases and 6 bases respectively, with 11 bases between them. Original data processing: Reference gene primer amplification in the assay estimated nucleated cell counts. Using immunoSEQ multiplex PCR, the repertoire was profiled, and TCRdb retains in-frame clones only, with some absent. V, J and clone size reflect that table, while D and trimming were determined from the DNA. Among some 75,000 clones listed, 75% to 90% were seen once. Source material: peripheral blood. The chain combines TRBV11-2 with TRBJ2-7, with a possible D match to TRBD2 (5 bases). The TCR originated in a man aged 60 to 75 with acute or convalescent COVID-19. This chain's CDR3 is CASSPLASEQYF. The CDR3, as DNA: TGTGCCAGCAGCCCCCTAGCTTCCGAGCAGTACTTC.